The clone carrying this T cell receptor beta chain qualifies as medium-sized. No antigen is known for it. This entry is derived from a study of T cell clonotyping in hematopoietic cell transplantation. Indicated time point: recipient sample about 28 days before transplant, after cytoreduction. Assay: immunoSEQ multiplex PCR; the TCRdb copy retains only in-frame clones and omits some. The table has some 9,200 clones, 65% to 80% seen once; the top ten hold approximately 31%. Study-wide results and caveats: Few recipient clonotypes overlapped donors; over 95% were de novo at given depth.

The germline V and J ends were trimmed by 0 bases and 8 bases, with 4 bases remaining between them. From germline, CDR1 is SGHAT and CDR2 FQNNGV. The CDR3 loop spans 11 amino acids. Specimen: peripheral blood mononuclear cells, collected before stem cell transplant. The rearrangement joins TRBV11-2 to TRBJ1-1; D not certain. The receptor was derived from a man aged 55 to 69 with acute myeloid leukemia. Some clones in this sample may be carry-over from other donors' samples. The CDR3 loop is CASSLEREAFF. For the CDR3, the DNA is TGTGCCAGCAGCTTAGAGAGGGAAGCTTTCTTT.